These 23 T cell receptor beta chains originate from one sample sequenced in a study of CXCR3-negative and CXCR3-positive naive CD8 T cells. Findings and limits, study-wide: CXCR3-negative naive cells had less hydrophobic TRB CDR3s than did CXCR3-positive naive cells.

Via 5' RACE with UMI labels, TRB cDNA libraries were prepared. TCRdb reprocessed the 5' RACE reads and reports one entry per CDR3 protein, with no DNA. The ten most abundant clones cover 0.25% to 0.3% of a sample with approximately 140,000 distinct CDR3 sequences. These TCRs' antigens remain unknown. The specimen sequenced was naive CXCR3+ CD8+ T cells from blood. Subset of the sample: CD45RO-CCR7+CD27+CD95- naive CD8+ T cells expressing CXCR3 (TNR3+). These receptors originate from a human donor in good health. Some clones in this sample may be carry-over from other donors' samples.

The chain carries TRBV21-1 and TRBJ1-1; the D call of TRBD1 rests on TCRdb alone, since no DNA is present to check it. TRBV21-1 is annotated as a pseudogene. The CDR3 length is 16 residues. CDR3 protein: CASSKRSGGSDTEAFF.

The chain combines TRBV10-3 with TRBJ2-3; there is no DNA to check the TCRdb D call of TRBD1. The CDR3 runs to 16 residues. Per the germline V gene, CDR1 is ENHRY and CDR2 is SYGVKD. The CDR3 reads CAISEYGGGRLDTQYF.

The chain links TRBV29-1 to TRBJ1-2. The length of the CDR3 is 13 residues. CDR1 is SQVTM, CDR2 ANQGSEA, per germline. CDR3 amino acids: CSVAASRYYGYTF. Full variable domain (remainder filled in from reference TRBV29-1 and TRBJ1-2): SAVISQKPSRDICQRGTSLTIQCQVDSQVTMMFWYRQQPGQSLTLIATANQGSEATYESGFVIDKFPISRPNLTFSTLTVSNMSPEDSSIYLCSVAASRYYGYTFGSGTRLTVV.

The genes are TRBV12-3 or TRBV12-4 and TRBJ2-4; TCRdb designates TRBD2, a call that cannot be tested without DNA. This CDR3 spans 14 amino acids. The CDR3 sequence is CASSSGLAANIQYF.

The chain uses TRBV4-3 and TRBJ1-1. The CDR3 consists of 14 residues. Germline CDR1 reads LGHNA; CDR2 reads YSLEER. CDR3 in amino acids: CASSQEGRDTEAFF.

The gene calls are TRBV20-1 and TRBJ2-3; the D call of TRBD2 rests on TCRdb alone, since no DNA is present to check it. Germline assignment: CDR1 DFQATT and CDR2 SNEGSKA (reference sequence). This CDR3 is 17 amino acids long. The CDR3 sequence is CSARDDWLGGAGDTQYF.

The chain uses TRBV15 and TRBJ1-5; the D call from TCRdb, TRBD1, cannot be confirmed without DNA. The CDR3 sequence is 16 residues long. Germline lookup yields CDR1 LNHNV and CDR2 YYDKDF (reference sequence). The CDR3 region is CATSRDRQGSNQPQHF.

This sequence joins TRBV29-1 and TRBJ1-1; TCRdb lists TRBD1, though no DNA is available to test this call. Per germline, CDR1 SQVTM and CDR2 ANQGSEA. The CDR3 sequence is 13 residues long. This CDR3 reads CSWGAGGGTEAFF.

This chain joins TRBV3-1 and TRBJ2-1; the TCRdb D gene call, TRBD2, has no DNA to confirm it. The CDR3 loop spans 13 amino acids. Germline CDR1 LGHDT, CDR2 YNNKEL (reference sequence). This CDR3 is CATGLAADNEQFF.

The J gene is TRBJ2-7, the V gene TRBV6-1; TCRdb designates TRBD2, a call that cannot be tested without DNA. The CDR3 is 17 residues long. Germline lookup yields CDR1 MNHNS and CDR2 SASEGT. The CDR3 here is CASSEVGQRELVYEQYF.

CDR3 residues: CASSLLAGGPGEQFF. The chain has TRBV12-3 or TRBV12-4 and TRBJ2-1; TCRdb picks TRBD2, but there is no DNA to check that call. This CDR3 contains 15 residues.

The J gene is TRBJ1-1, the V gene TRBV7-9. The CDR3 covers 16 residues. CDR1 is SEHNR and CDR2 is FQNEAQ in the germline V gene (reference sequence). CDR3: CASSLLALTQNIEAFF.

The chain has TRBV28 and TRBJ2-3; TCRdb gives TRBD2 as the D gene, but with no DNA this cannot be confirmed. This CDR3 region has 15 residues. CDR1 and CDR2 (germline): MDHEN, SYDVKM. The CDR3 region is CASSLSAGLPDTQYF.

V usage is TRBV12-3 or TRBV12-4 and J usage is TRBJ2-6. The CDR3 has 15 residues. CDR3 loop: CASKTAVSGANVLTF.

The CDR3 spells CSVADRGHPNEQYF. The gene calls are TRBV29-1 and TRBJ2-7; TCRdb indicates TRBD1, and absent DNA this call remains unverified. The germline CDR1 and CDR2 sequences are SQVTM and ANQGSEA. This CDR3 contains 14 residues.

CDR3 residues: CASSLVRDDYGYTF. The V call is TRBV11-2, the J call TRBJ1-2; TCRdb lists TRBD1, though no DNA is available to test this call. The CDR3 spans 14 residues. Germline V CDR1 and CDR2: SGHAT, FQNNGV.

The genes are TRBV20-1 and TRBJ2-7. In germline, CDR1 is DFQATT, CDR2 SNEGSKA (reference sequence). CDR3 length: 13 amino acids. This chain's CDR3 is CSANGLSSYEQNF.

The chain combines TRBV7-2 with TRBJ2-7; TCRdb designates TRBD2, a call that cannot be tested without DNA. This CDR3 has 15 amino acids. Germline V gene lookup returns CDR1 SGHTA and CDR2 FQGNSA. CDR3 region: CASSLISGGGYEQYF. Filled out from reference TRBV7-2 and TRBJ2-7, the complete variable domain reads GAGVSQSPSNKVTEKGKDVELRCDPISGHTALYWYRQSLGQGLEFLIYFQGNSAPDKSGLPSDRFSAERTGGSVSTLTIQRTQQEDSAVYLCASSLISGGGYEQYFGPGTRLTVT.

The V and J genes are TRBV7-9 and TRBJ2-5; TCRdb's D call, TRBD1, is unchecked because there is no DNA. The CDR3 has 14 residues. The germline CDR1 and CDR2 sequences are SEHNR and FQNEAQ (reference sequence). The CDR3 sequence is CASSSGTGEETQYF. Complete variable domain (other parts from reference TRBV7-9 and TRBJ2-5): DTGVSQNPRHKITKRGQNVTFRCDPISEHNRLYWYRQTLGQGPEFLTYFQNEAQLEKSRLLSDRFSAERPKGSFSTLEIQRTEQGDSAMYLCASSSGTGEETQYFGPGTRLLVL.

V gene TRBV6-2 or TRBV6-3 combines with J gene TRBJ2-2; lacking DNA, the TRBD1 call made by TCRdb goes unchecked. Germline CDR1 is MNHEY and CDR2 is SVGEGT. The CDR3 runs 15 residues. This CDR3 reads CASSRQGADTGELFF.

The J gene is TRBJ2-7, the V gene TRBV5-6; TCRdb proposes TRBD1, but this gene call is untestable without DNA. The germline V gene has CDR1 SGHDT and CDR2 YYEEEE. The CDR3 loop spans 15 amino acids. The CDR3 sequence: CASSFGLSGGNEQYF.

The CDR3 here is CASSSGGSTEAFF. The J gene is TRBJ1-1, the V gene TRBV5-6. The CDR3 totals 13 residues. Per the germline V gene, CDR1 is SGHDT and CDR2 is YYEEEE.

The gene calls are TRBV5-1 and TRBJ2-7; the D call of TRBD2 rests on TCRdb alone, since no DNA is present to check it. Looked up from germline, CDR1 is SGHRS and CDR2 is YFSETQ. This CDR3 comprises 15 residues. This CDR3 is CASSLEGTAAYEQYF.